Listed below are T cell receptor beta chains from one sample, sequenced in a study of shared clonotypes between healthy human individuals. Clones were read by immunoSEQ multiplex PCR, and TCRdb kept only the in-frame ones, dropping some. Of 2 million to 3 million clones in the sample, more than 80% were seen once. The material sequenced was naive CD4+ T cells sorted from blood. The origin of the receptors is a young man in good health. Each CDR3 is given with its conserved first and last residue. A D gene is named only where the DNA matches it firmly. Clone size is not always given. Where it is, it says once, few, many or a class for expanded clones.

J gene	clone size	CDR3 length	V gene	D gene	CDR3 DNA	CDR3 protein
TRBJ1-4	.	14	TRBV5-6	.	TGTGCCAGCAGCTTGGCCAGGGGAAATGAAAAACTGTTTTTT	CASSLARGNEKLFF
TRBJ2-1	.	13	TRBV19	.	TGTGCCAGTTCCAGATGGGACGGCAATGAGCAGTTCTTC	CASSRWDGNEQFF
TRBJ2-7	.	12	TRBV6-6	.	TGTGCCAGCAGTCCACAGGCCTACGAGCAGTACTTC	CASSPQAYEQYF
TRBJ1-6	.	14	TRBV10-1	.	TGCGCCAGCAGTGACAGGGTCAAAAATTCACCCCTCCACTTT	CASSDRVKNSPLHF
TRBJ2-1	.	15	TRBV29-1	TRBD2	TGCAGCGTTGAAGATTGGGGGGGATTCTACAATGAGCAGTTCTTC	CSVEDWGGFYNEQFF
TRBJ1-3	.	16	TRBV6-6	.	TGTGCCAGCAGTTACTCGGGGGGGGACTCTGGAAACACCATATATTTT	CASSYSGGDSGNTIYF
TRBJ1-4	.	17	TRBV18	.	TGTGCCAGCTCACCACCGTCGTACGGGGCAGGGATAGAAAAACTGTTTTTT	CASSPPSYGAGIEKLFF
TRBJ2-3	.	17	TRBV4-3	.	TGCGCCAGCAGCCAGAGGATGGGGGGTAGTTGGACAGATACGCAGTATTTT	CASSQRMGGSWTDTQYF
TRBJ2-7	.	11	TRBV20-1	.	TGCAGAGTGGGGGACAACTACGAGCAGTACTTC	CRVGDNYEQYF
TRBJ2-1	.	12	TRBV10-3	.	TGTGCTTCGGCAGCGGTCTACAATGAGCAGTTCTTC	CASAAVYNEQFF
TRBJ1-1	.	16	TRBV5-5	.	TGTGCCAGCAGCTTACGGGACACAACGACGGGAGCTGAAGCTTTCTTT	CASSLRDTTTGAEAFF
TRBJ2-1	.	15	TRBV10-3	TRBD2	TGTGCCATCAGCCCCCTAGCGGGGGCGGGAAATGAGCAGTTCTTC	CAISPLAGAGNEQFF
TRBJ1-1	.	14	TRBV27	.	TGTGCCAGCAGTTTCTCGGGGGGGAACACTGAAGCTTTCTTT	CASSFSGGNTEAFF
TRBJ1-5	.	15	TRBV27	.	TGTGCCAGCAGTCCAGAGGACGGGAGCAATCAGCCCCAGCATTTT	CASSPEDGSNQPQHF
TRBJ1-5	.	14	TRBV7-8	.	TGTGCCAGCAGCTTAGCAGACCAAAATCAGCCCCAGCATTTT	CASSLADQNQPQHF
TRBJ2-1	.	16	TRBV6-4	TRBD1	TGTGCCAGCAGTGTCGAACCGGGACAGGGGGCGAATGAGCAGTTCTTC	CASSVEPGQGANEQFF
TRBJ2-3	.	18	TRBV19	TRBD2	TGTGCCAGTAGCGACAAACCAAATTTAGCGGGGCTCACAGATACGCAGTATTTT	CASSDKPNLAGLTDTQYF
TRBJ2-2	.	16	TRBV11-3	TRBD1	TGTGCCAGCAGCCACGGACAGGGTCTTCTAACCGGGGAGCTGTTTTTT	CASSHGQGLLTGELFF
TRBJ2-1	once	15	TRBV7-3	TRBD2	TGTGCCAGCAGCTTAAAGACTAGCGGGTACAATGAGCAGTTCTTC	CASSLKTSGYNEQFF
TRBJ1-2	.	15	TRBV9	.	TGTGCCAGCAGCGTAGAAGGATCGACAAACTATGGCTACACCTTC	CASSVEGSTNYGYTF
TRBJ2-5	.	15	TRBV18	TRBD2	TGTGCCAGCTCACCTGGGACTAGCGGTCGAGAGACCCAGTACTTC	CASSPGTSGRETQYF
TRBJ2-2	.	13	TRBV4-2	.	TGTGCCAGCAGCCAAGGGGATGGCGGGGAGCTGTTTTTT	CASSQGDGGELFF
TRBJ2-7	.	16	TRBV18	TRBD1	TGTGCCAGCTCACCAGTTAAATGGGACAGCTCCTACGAGCAGTACTTC	CASSPVKWDSSYEQYF
TRBJ2-6	.	17	TRBV7-3	.	TGTGCCAGCAGCCAGGACGGTGGCTTCCCTGGGGCCAACGTCCTGACTTTC	CASSQDGGFPGANVLTF
TRBJ2-7	.	16	TRBV6-1	TRBD2	TGTGCCAGCAGTGGGGGTAGCGGGGGCCTTTACTACGAGCAGTACTTC	CASSGGSGGLYYEQYF
TRBJ2-1	.	15	TRBV18	TRBD1	TGTGCCAGCTCACCTGGGACAGGGGACTACAATGAGCAGTTCTTC	CASSPGTGDYNEQFF
TRBJ2-3	.	14	TRBV12-5	.	TGTGCTAGTGGTTTTTCCGGGGGCACAGATACGCAGTATTTT	CASGFSGGTDTQYF
TRBJ1-5	.	15	TRBV7-9	.	TGTGCCAGCAGCTTACAGGGAGACCCCAATCAGCCCCAGCATTTT	CASSLQGDPNQPQHF
TRBJ1-2	once	12	TRBV18	.	TGTGCCAGCTCACCGGGTTTCTATGGCTACACCTTC	CASSPGFYGYTF
TRBJ2-1	.	15	TRBV9	TRBD2	TGTGCCAGCAGCCCTAGCGGGGAACGGAGGTATGAGCAGTTCTTC	CASSPSGERRYEQFF
TRBJ1-1	few	12	TRBV10-3	.	TGTGCCACCTCTTTAGGGAACACTGAAGCTTTCTTT	CATSLGNTEAFF
TRBJ2-5	.	15	TRBV6-4	.	TGTGCCAGCTTTGGGACACGAAGAGACCAAGAGACCCAGTACTTC	CASFGTRRDQETQYF
TRBJ2-7	few	13	TRBV7-7	.	TGTGCTAGCAGCTTAGTCGAGAGGCACGAGCAGTACTTC	CASSLVERHEQYF
TRBJ1-1	.	15	TRBV9	TRBD1	TGTGCCAGCAGCGAACGGACAGGGGGAAACACTGAAGCTTTCTTT	CASSERTGGNTEAFF
TRBJ1-1	.	14	TRBV9	.	TGTGCCAGCAGCGTAGTTCAGACTAACACTGAAGCTTTCTTT	CASSVVQTNTEAFF
TRBJ1-6	.	18	TRBV27	.	TGTGCCAGCAGCCTACGGCGGGACTTTCGCTCCTATAATTCACCCCTCCACTTT	CASSLRRDFRSYNSPLHF
TRBJ2-7	.	14	TRBV28	.	TGTGCCAGCAGTTTGGGTGTATTAGAATACGAGCAGTACTTC	CASSLGVLEYEQYF
TRBJ1-1	.	17	TRBV11-2	.	TGTGCCAGCACTAGTCCTTTTGGGGTTGGAATGAACACTGAAGCTTTCTTT	CASTSPFGVGMNTEAFF
TRBJ2-7	.	16	TRBV30	TRBD1	TGTGCCTGGAGTGCTCCGGGACAGGGAATACTCTACGAGCAGTACTTC	CAWSAPGQGILYEQYF
TRBJ2-1	.	12	TRBV10-2	.	TGCGCCAGCACCAATTGGGGCGATGAGCAGTTCTTC	CASTNWGDEQFF
TRBJ2-1	.	14	TRBV27	TRBD2	TGTGCCAGCAGTTTAGTCCCGGGGGGAAATGAGCAGTTCTTC	CASSLVPGGNEQFF
TRBJ2-1	.	15	TRBV1	.	TGCACCAGCACCGGATCGGGAGGCCCCCGGTCTGAGCAGTTCTTC	CTSTGSGGPRSEQFF
TRBJ2-2	.	12	TRBV29-1	TRBD2	TGCAGCGTGGGGACTAGCGGCGGGGAGCTGTTTTTT	CSVGTSGGELFF
TRBJ1-2	.	13	TRBV14	.	TGTGCCAGCAGCCAATCGGGGAGGTCTGGCTACACCTTC	CASSQSGRSGYTF
TRBJ2-7	.	14	TRBV27	TRBD1	TGTGCCAGCAGGGGCCGGGACAGGGCCTACGAGCAGTACTTC	CASRGRDRAYEQYF
TRBJ1-1	.	15	TRBV9	TRBD1	TGTGCCAGCAGCGTAGGAGGGACAGGGTCCACTGAAGCTTTCTTT	CASSVGGTGSTEAFF
TRBJ1-5	.	13	TRBV12-5	.	TGTGCTAGTGGTTTGGGGACGGGTCAGCCCCAGCATTTT	CASGLGTGQPQHF
TRBJ1-3	.	16	TRBV18	TRBD1	TGTGCCAGCTCACAATCCGGGACAGGGTCTGGAAACACCATATATTTT	CASSQSGTGSGNTIYF
TRBJ2-5	once	15	TRBV30	TRBD2	TGTGCCTGGGATGTAGGGGCGGGAGGGCCGGAGACCCAGTACTTC	CAWDVGAGGPETQYF
TRBJ2-1	.	14	TRBV7-2	TRBD1	TGTGCCAGTTCCCGGGACAGGGGGCACAATGAGCAGTTCTTC	CASSRDRGHNEQFF
TRBJ2-7	.	14	TRBV11-2	.	TGTGCCAGCAGCTTAAAGCAGGGCTCCTACGAGCAGTACTTC	CASSLKQGSYEQYF